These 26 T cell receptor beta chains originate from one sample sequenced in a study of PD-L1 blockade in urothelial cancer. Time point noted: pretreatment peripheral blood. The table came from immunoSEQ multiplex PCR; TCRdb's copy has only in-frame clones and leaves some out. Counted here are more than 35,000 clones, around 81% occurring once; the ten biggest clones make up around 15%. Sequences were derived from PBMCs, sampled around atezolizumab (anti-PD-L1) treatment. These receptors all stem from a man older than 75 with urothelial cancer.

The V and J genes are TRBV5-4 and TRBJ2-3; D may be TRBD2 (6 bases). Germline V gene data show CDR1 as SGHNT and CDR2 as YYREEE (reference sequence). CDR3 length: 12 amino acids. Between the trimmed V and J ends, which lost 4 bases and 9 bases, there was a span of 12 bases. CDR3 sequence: CASSRTTGTQYF. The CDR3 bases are TGTGCCAGCAGCAGGACTACCGGGACGCAGTATTTT.

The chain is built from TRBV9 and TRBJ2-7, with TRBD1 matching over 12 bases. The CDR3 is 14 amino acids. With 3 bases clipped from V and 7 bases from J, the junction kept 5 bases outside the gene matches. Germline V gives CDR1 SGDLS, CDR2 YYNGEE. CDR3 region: CASSEGQGAHEQYF. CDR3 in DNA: TGTGCCAGCAGCGAGGGACAGGGGGCGCATGAGCAGTACTTC.

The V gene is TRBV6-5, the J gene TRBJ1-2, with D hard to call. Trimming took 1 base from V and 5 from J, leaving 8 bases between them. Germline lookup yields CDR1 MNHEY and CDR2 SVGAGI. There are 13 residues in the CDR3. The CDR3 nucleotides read TGTGCCAGCAGTTACTGGCAGACTTATGGCTACACCTTC. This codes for CASSYWQTYGYTF.

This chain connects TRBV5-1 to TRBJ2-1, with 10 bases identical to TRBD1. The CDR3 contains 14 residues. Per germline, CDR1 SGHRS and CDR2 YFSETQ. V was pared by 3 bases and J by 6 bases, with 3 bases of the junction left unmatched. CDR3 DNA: TGCGCCAGCAGCTGGGGGGACAGGGGCAATGAGCAGTTCTTC. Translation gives CASSWGDRGNEQFF.

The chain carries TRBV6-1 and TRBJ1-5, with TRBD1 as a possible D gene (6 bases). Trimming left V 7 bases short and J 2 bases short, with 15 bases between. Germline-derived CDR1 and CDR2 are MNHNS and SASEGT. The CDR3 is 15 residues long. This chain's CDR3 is CASNGGGLGNQPQHF. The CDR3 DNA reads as TGTGCCAGCAATGGGGGGGGCCTAGGCAATCAGCCCCAGCATTTT.

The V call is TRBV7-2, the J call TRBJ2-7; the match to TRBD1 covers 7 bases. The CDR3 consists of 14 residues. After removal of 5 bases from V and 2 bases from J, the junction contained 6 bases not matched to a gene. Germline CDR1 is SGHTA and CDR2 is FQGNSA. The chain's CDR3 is CASSPRQGTYEQYF. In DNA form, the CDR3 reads TGTGCCAGCAGCCCACGACAGGGTACCTACGAGCAGTACTTC.

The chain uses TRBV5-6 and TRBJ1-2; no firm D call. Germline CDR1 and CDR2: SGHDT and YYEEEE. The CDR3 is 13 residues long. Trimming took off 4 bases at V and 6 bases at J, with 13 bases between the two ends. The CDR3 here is CASSLSDIHGYTF. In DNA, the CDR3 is TGTGCCAGCAGCCTCTCAGACATACATGGCTACACCTTC.

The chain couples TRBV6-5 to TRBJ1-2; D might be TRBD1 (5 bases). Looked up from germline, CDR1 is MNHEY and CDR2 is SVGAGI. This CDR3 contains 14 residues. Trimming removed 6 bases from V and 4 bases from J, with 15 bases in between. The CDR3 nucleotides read TGTGCCAGCAGCGGGCAGGGAGGAGTCTATGGCTACACCTTC. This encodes CASSGQGGVYGYTF.

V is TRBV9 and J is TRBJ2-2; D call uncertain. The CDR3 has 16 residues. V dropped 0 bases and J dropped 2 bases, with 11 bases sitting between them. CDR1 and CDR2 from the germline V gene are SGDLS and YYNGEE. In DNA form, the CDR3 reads TGTGCCAGCAGCGTAGATTCTGGAGTTAACACCGGGGAGCTGTTTTTT. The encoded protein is CASSVDSGVNTGELFF. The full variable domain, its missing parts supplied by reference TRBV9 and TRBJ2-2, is DSGVTQTPKHLITATGQRVTLRCSPRSGDLSVYWYQQSLDQGLQFLIQYYNGEERAKGNILERFSAQQFPDLHSELNLSSLELGDSALYFCASSVDSGVNTGELFFGEGSRLTVL.

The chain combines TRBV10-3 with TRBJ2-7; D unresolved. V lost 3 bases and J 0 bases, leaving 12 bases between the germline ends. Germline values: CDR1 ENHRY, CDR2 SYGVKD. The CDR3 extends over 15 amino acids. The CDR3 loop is CAISDPAKSSYEQYF. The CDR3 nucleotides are TGTGCCATCAGTGACCCAGCGAAGAGCTCCTACGAGCAGTACTTC.

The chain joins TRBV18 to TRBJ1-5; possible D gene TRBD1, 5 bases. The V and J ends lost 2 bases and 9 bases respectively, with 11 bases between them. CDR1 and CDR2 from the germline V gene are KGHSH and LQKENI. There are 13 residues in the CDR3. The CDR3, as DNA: TGTGCCAGCTCACCAGACAGTATGGGGCCCCAGCATTTT. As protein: CASSPDSMGPQHF.

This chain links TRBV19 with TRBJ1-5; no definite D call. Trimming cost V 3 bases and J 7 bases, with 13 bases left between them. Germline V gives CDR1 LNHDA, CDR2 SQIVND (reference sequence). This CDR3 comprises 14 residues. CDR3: CASSIMISGQPQHF. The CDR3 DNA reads TGTGCCAGTAGTATCATGATATCTGGCCAGCCCCAGCATTTT.

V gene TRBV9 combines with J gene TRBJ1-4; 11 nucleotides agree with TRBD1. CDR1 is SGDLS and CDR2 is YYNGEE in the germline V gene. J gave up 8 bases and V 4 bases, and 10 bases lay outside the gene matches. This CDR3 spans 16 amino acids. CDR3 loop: CASSFREGTGGEKLFF. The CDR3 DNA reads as TGTGCCAGCAGCTTCCGGGAGGGGACAGGGGGAGAAAAACTGTTTTTT.

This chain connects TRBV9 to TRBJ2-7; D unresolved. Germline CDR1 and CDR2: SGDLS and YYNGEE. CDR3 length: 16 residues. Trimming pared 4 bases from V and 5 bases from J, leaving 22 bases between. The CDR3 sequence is CASSPQGFERHNEQYF. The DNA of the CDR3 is TGTGCCAGCAGCCCCCAAGGTTTTGAGAGGCACAACGAGCAGTACTTC.

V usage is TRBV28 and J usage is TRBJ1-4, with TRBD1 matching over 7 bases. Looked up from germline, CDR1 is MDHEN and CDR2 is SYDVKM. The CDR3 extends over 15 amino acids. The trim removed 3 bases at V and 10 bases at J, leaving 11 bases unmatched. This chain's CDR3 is CASSFFKEQGIKLFF. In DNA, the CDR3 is TGTGCCAGCAGTTTTTTCAAAGAACAGGGGATAAAACTGTTTTTT.

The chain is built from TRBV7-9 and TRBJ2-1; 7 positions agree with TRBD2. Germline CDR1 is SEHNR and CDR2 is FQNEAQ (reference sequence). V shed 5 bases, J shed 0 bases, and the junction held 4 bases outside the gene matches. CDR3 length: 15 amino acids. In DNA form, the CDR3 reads TGTGCCAGCAGCGGCGGGGGAAGCTCCTACAATGAGCAGTTCTTC. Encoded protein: CASSGGGSSYNEQFF.

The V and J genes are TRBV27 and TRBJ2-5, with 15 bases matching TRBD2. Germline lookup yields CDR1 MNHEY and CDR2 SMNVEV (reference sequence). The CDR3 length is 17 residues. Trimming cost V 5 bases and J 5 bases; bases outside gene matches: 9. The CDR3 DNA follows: TGTGCCAGCAGTCGGACTAGCGGGAGGGCCTCGGGGGAGACCCAGTACTTC. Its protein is CASSRTSGRASGETQYF.

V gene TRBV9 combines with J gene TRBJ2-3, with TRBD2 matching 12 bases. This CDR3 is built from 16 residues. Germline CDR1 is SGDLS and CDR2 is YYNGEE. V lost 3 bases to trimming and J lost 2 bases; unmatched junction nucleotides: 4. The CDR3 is CASSAGLAGPTDTQYF. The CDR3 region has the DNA TGTGCCAGCAGCGCCGGACTAGCGGGGCCCACAGATACGCAGTATTTT.

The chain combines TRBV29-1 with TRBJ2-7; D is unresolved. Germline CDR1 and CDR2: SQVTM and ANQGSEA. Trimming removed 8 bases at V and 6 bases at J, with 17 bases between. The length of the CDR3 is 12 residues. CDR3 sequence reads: CSLPLVRSEQYF. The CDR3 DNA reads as TGCAGCCTCCCACTCGTTAGGAGCGAGCAGTACTTC.

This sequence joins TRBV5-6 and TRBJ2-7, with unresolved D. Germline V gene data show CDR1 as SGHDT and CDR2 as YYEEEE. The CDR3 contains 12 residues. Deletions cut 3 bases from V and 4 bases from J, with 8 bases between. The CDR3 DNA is TGTGCCAGCAGCTCGCGCCTATACGAGCAGTACTTC. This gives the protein CASSSRLYEQYF.

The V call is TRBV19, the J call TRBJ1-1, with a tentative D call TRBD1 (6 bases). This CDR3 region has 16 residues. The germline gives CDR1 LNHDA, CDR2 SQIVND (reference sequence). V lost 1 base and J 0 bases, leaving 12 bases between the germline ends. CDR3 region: CASSIGVRGVNTEAFF. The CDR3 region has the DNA TGTGCCAGTAGTATAGGTGTCAGGGGTGTGAACACTGAAGCTTTCTTT.

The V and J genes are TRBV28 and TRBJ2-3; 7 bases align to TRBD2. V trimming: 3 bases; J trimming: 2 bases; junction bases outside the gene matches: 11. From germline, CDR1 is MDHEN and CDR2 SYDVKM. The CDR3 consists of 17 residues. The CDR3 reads CASSFRLGTSDTDTQYF. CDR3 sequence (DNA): TGTGCCAGCAGTTTCCGTTTAGGAACTAGCGACACAGATACGCAGTATTTT.

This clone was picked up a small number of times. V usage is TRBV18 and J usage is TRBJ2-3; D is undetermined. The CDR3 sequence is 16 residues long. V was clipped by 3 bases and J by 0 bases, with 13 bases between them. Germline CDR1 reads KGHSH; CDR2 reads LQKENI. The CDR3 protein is CASSPELYYSTDTQYF. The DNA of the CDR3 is TGTGCCAGCTCACCGGAACTATACTATAGCACAGATACGCAGTATTTT.

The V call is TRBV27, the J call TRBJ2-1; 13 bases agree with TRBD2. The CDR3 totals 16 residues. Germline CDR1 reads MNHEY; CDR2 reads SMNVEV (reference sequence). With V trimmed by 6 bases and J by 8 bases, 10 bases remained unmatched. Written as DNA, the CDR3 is TGTGCCAGCAGCCCACCGGGACTAGCGGGAAAATATGAGCAGTTCTTC. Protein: CASSPPGLAGKYEQFF.

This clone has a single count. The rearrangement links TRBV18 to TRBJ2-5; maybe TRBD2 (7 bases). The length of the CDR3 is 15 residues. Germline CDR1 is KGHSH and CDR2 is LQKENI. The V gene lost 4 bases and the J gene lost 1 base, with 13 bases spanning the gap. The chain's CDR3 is CASSLGGGLQETQYF. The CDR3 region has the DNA TGTGCCAGCTCACTAGGGGGAGGGCTCCAAGAGACCCAGTACTTC.

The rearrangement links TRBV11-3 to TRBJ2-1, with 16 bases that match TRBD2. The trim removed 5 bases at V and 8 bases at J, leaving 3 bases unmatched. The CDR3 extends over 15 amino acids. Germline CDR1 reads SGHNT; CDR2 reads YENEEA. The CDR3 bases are TGTGCCAGCAGCGTCGGGACTAGCGGGAGGGATGAGCAGTTCTTC. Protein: CASSVGTSGRDEQFF.